Presented here are 21 T cell receptor beta chains from one specimen sequenced in a study of blood T cells in healthy people across ages. Next came a second PCR, run for about 6 to 11 cycles, which used a sample-barcoded 5' primer along with a J-beta primer mix. TCRdb ran MiXCR on the 5' RACE reads and lists one entry per CDR3 protein. The data hold about 690,000 distinct CDR3 sequences, with less than 45% observed a single time. Sequencing was carried out using blood. The receptors here all came from a man aged 80 or over in good health.

This clonotype came up a few times. The chain carries TRBV11-2 and TRBJ1-1; tentatively, D is TRBD1 (6 bases). CDR1 is SGHAT and CDR2 is FQNNGV in the germline V gene. With 4 bases removed from V and 6 bases from J, the gap between germline ends came to 12 bases. CDR3 size: 13 residues. Here the CDR3 DNA reads TGTGCCAGCAGCTCAACACAGGGCGCTGAAGCTTTCTTT. Protein: CASSSTQGAEAFF.

The genes are TRBV4-1 and TRBJ2-7; TRBD1 or TRBD2 may be the D gene (5 bases each). V lost 1 base and J lost 7, with 29 bases in between. This CDR3 contains 19 residues. Germline CDR1 MGHRA, CDR2 YSYEKL. Written as DNA, the CDR3 is TGCGCCAGCAGCCAAGGTGAAGAGGGCCCCAGGGTAAGGCGGGCTGAGCAGTACTTC. This codes for CASSQGEEGPRVRRAEQYF.

This clonotype was observed a few times. The chain employs TRBV6-1 and TRBJ2-3, with D tentatively TRBD2 (5 bases). V lost 6 bases and J lost 4, with 11 bases in between. Germline CDR1 and CDR2: MNHNS and SASEGT. The CDR3 is 13 amino acids. The CDR3 here is CASRIGSADTQYF. The CDR3 coding sequence is TGTGCCAGCAGGATTGGGAGCGCAGATACGCAGTATTTT.

This chain uses TRBV7-2 with TRBJ2-5, with no clear D. The CDR3 covers 16 residues. Trimming left V 5 bases short and J 1 base short, with 17 bases between. Looked up from germline, CDR1 is SGHTA and CDR2 is FQGNSA. CDR3 nucleotides: TGTGCCAGCAGCAAAAGGATCCAGGCTGCCCAAGAGACCCAGTACTTC. Amino acid sequence: CASSKRIQAAQETQYF.

The chain combines TRBV6-2 or TRBV6-3 with TRBJ2-5; 7 nucleotides agree with TRBD1. CDR1 is MNHEY, CDR2 SVGEGT, per germline. The CDR3 has 11 amino acids. The V gene end was trimmed by 6 bases and the J gene end by 10 bases; junction bases not matched to a gene: 5. This chain's CDR3 is CASRTGFGQYF. The CDR3 nucleotides are TGTGCCAGCAGGACAGGGTTTGGCCAGTACTTC.

Regarding this clonotype: The junction and the germline gene differ at one end; a read error may be behind it. The V and J genes are TRBV4-2 and TRBJ2-1; 7 bases are shared with TRBD2. The CDR3 extends over 16 amino acids. Per germline, CDR1 LGHNA and CDR2 YNFKEQ. The CDR3 DNA is TGTGCCGGCAGCCAAGTCTCCGGGGGAGGGGACAATGAGCAGTTCTTC. Protein: CAGSQVSGGGDNEQFF.

A word on this clonotype: The junction departs from the called germline gene at one end, perhaps through a read error. The V and J genes are TRBV10-3 and TRBJ1-6, with no clear D. The CDR3 is 16 residues long. CDR1 and CDR2 (germline): ENHRY, SYGVKD. The CDR3 loop is CAISEPSSSHNSPLHF. CDR3 DNA: TGTGCCATCAGTGAGCCGAGCAGCTCCCATAATTCACCCCTCCACTTT.

The chain carries TRBV7-9 and TRBJ1-6; 12 positions match TRBD1. The CDR3 runs 15 residues. Germline CDR1 SEHNR, CDR2 FQNEAQ (reference sequence). Trimming cost V 5 bases and J 11 bases; bases outside gene matches: 7. The CDR3 reads CASSRTGTGGTPLHF. CDR3 sequence (DNA): TGTGCCAGCAGCCGAACCGGGACAGGGGGCACACCCCTCCACTTT.

The chain combines TRBV6-2 or TRBV6-3 with TRBJ2-1, with 9 bases identical to TRBD2. With 2 bases clipped from V and 7 bases from J, the junction kept 12 bases outside the gene matches. CDR1 MNHEY and CDR2 SVGEGT come from the germline V gene. The CDR3 spans 17 residues. DNA for the CDR3: TGTGCCAGCAGTTACCCAGAACTAGCGGGTGGGAGGAATGAGCAGTTCTTC. Translated, it gives CASSYPELAGGRNEQFF.

The chain is built from TRBV7-2 and TRBJ2-7; maybe TRBD2 (5 bases). CDR1 SGHTA and CDR2 FQGNSA come from the germline V gene. The V and J ends lost 2 bases and 0 bases respectively, with 11 bases between them. The CDR3 totals 15 residues. CDR3 DNA: TGTGCCAGCAGCTTATCTTCAGGACTCTCCTACGAGCAGTACTTC. Encoded protein: CASSLSSGLSYEQYF.

The V call is TRBV20-1, the J call TRBJ1-1, with D unclear. This CDR3 contains 17 residues. CDR1 is DFQATT, CDR2 SNEGSKA, per germline (reference sequence). Trimming removed 6 bases from V and 0 bases from J, with 23 bases in between. CDR3 region: CSAFLNDLEYMNTEAFF. CDR3 bases: TGCAGTGCCTTTCTAAACGATCTTGAGTACATGAACACTGAAGCTTTCTTT.

This clonotype has a handful of counts. This chain uses TRBV10-2 with TRBJ1-5; a weak D match, TRBD1 (5 bases). The CDR3 loop spans 13 amino acids. CDR1 and CDR2 (germline): WSHSY, SAAADI. V was cut by 2 bases and J by 5 bases, with 7 bases left in between. The CDR3 region has the DNA TGCGCCAGCAGTGAGCGGGGGGATCAGCCCCAGCATTTT. As protein: CASSERGDQPQHF.

This clonotype was observed once. This chain connects TRBV30 to TRBJ2-7, with 8 bases matching TRBD1. The CDR3 runs to 12 residues. CDR1 GTSNPN and CDR2 SVGIG come from the germline V gene (reference sequence). V dropped 5 bases and J dropped 1; count of bases not matched to a gene: 1. The CDR3 DNA sequence: TGTGCCTGGGGACAGGGTTCCTACGAGCAGTACTTC. It specifies CAWGQGSYEQYF.

This clonotype was counted only a few times. At one boundary the junction diverges from the germline segment, which might be a read error. The chain joins TRBV7-2 to TRBJ2-5; D not certain. The germline gives CDR1 SGHTA, CDR2 FQGNSA. The CDR3 consists of 14 residues. The CDR3: CASSVAGWGETQYF. In nucleotides, the CDR3 is TGTGCCAGCAGCGTAGCCGGGTGGGGTGAGACCCAGTACTTC.

This clonotype has a single count. The chain links TRBV20-1 to TRBJ2-1; 10 bases agree with TRBD1. The assigned J gene may be wrong: the sequence end matches TRBJ2-7 better. This CDR3 region has 15 residues. Germline V gives CDR1 DFQATT, CDR2 SNEGSKA (reference sequence). CDR3 protein: CSAKSTGGSYNEQYF. The CDR3 nucleotides are TGCAGTGCCAAATCGACAGGGGGCTCCTACAATGAGCAGTACTTC.

This clonotype was detected only a few times. V gene TRBV20-1 combines with J gene TRBJ2-1; 13 nucleotides match TRBD2. The CDR3 has 16 amino acids. Germline V gene sequence: CDR1 DFQATT, CDR2 SNEGSKA (reference sequence). V dropped 3 bases and J dropped 5; count of bases not matched to a gene: 7. The CDR3 protein is CSASLRTSGRDNEQFF. DNA for the CDR3: TGCAGTGCTAGCCTACGAACTAGCGGGAGGGACAATGAGCAGTTCTTC.

The rearrangement joins TRBV6-2 or TRBV6-3 to TRBJ2-1; the match to TRBD2 covers 10 bases. The CDR3 has 17 amino acids. Germline CDR1 MNHEY, CDR2 SVGEGT. Unmatched junction bases numbered 7, after V lost 5 bases and J lost 0 bases. The CDR3 region has the DNA TGTGCCAGCAGTAGAGGTAGCGGGAGGATCTCCTACAATGAGCAGTTCTTC. This translates into CASSRGSGRISYNEQFF.

This clonotype was found a few times. This rearrangement joins TRBV9 to TRBJ2-2, with D perhaps TRBD2 (7 bases). V shed 4 bases and J shed 4 bases, with 14 bases lying between them. CDR1 is SGDLS, CDR2 YYNGEE, per germline. CDR3 length: 15 amino acids. The DNA of the CDR3 is TGTGCCAGCAGCCCACATAGGGGGGGCACCGGGGAGCTGTTTTTT. Translation: CASSPHRGGTGELFF. Variable domain in full (rest from reference TRBV9 and TRBJ2-2): DSGVTQTPKHLITATGQRVTLRCSPRSGDLSVYWYQQSLDQGLQFLIQYYNGEERAKGNILERFSAQQFPDLHSELNLSSLELGDSALYFCASSPHRGGTGELFFGEGSRLTVL.

This clonotype came up many times. The chain is built from TRBV6-5 and TRBJ2-5; TRBD1 matches at 8 bases. Trimming cost V 2 bases and J 1 base; bases outside gene matches: 3. Germline assignment: CDR1 MNHEY and CDR2 SVGAGI. This CDR3 spans 15 amino acids. The chain's CDR3 is CASSYAGQGQETQYF. The CDR3 DNA reads TGTGCCAGCAGTTACGCCGGACAGGGCCAAGAGACCCAGTACTTC.

This chain links TRBV28 with TRBJ1-4; D gene unclear. Per the germline V gene, CDR1 is MDHEN and CDR2 is SYDVKM. The CDR3 is 12 residues long. V was clipped by 6 bases and J by 3 bases, with 5 bases between them. CDR3 in DNA: TGTGCCAGCAGGGTTGCTAATGAAAAACTGTTTTTT. The encoded protein is CASRVANEKLFF.

The chain joins TRBV7-6 to TRBJ2-1; D perhaps matches TRBD2 (5 bases). CDR3 length: 15 residues. Per the germline V gene, CDR1 is SGHVS and CDR2 is FNYEAQ. Trimming took 4 bases from V and 5 from J, leaving 15 bases between them. The CDR3 loop is CASSYGILWDNEQFF. Written as DNA, the CDR3 is TGTGCCAGCAGCTACGGGATTCTCTGGGACAATGAGCAGTTCTTC.